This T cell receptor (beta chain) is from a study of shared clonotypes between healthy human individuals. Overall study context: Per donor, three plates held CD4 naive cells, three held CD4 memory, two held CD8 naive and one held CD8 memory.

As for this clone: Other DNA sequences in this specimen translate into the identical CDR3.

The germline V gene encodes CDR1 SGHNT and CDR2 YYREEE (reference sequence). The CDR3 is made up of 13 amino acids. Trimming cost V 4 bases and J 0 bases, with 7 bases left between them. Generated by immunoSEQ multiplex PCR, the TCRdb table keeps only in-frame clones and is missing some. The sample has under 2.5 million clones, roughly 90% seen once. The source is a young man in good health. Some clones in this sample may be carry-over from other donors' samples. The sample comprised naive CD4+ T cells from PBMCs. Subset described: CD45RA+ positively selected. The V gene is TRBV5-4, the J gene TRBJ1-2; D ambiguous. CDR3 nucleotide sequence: TGTGCCAGCAGCCTCGATTCTAACTATGGCTACACCTTC. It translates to CASSLDSNYGYTF.